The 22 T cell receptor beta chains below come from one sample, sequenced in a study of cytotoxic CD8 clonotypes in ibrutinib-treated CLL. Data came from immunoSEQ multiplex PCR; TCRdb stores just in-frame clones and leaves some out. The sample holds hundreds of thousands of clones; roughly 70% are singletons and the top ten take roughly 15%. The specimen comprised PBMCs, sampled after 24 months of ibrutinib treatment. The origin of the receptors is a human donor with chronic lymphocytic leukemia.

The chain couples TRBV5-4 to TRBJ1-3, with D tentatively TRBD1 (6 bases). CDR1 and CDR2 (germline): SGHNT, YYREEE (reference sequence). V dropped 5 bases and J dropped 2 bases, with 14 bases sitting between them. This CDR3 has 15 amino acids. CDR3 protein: CASSRTGIPGNTIYF. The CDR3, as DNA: TGTGCCAGCAGTCGAACAGGGATCCCTGGAAACACCATATATTTT.

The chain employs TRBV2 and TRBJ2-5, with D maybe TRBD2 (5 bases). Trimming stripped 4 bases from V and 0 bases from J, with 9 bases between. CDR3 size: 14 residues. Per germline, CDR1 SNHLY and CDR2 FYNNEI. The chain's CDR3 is CASSASGYQETQYF. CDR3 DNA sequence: TGTGCCAGCAGTGCAAGCGGATACCAAGAGACCCAGTACTTC.

CDR3 region: CASSFFPGLSTGEQYF. DNA for the CDR3: TGTGCCAGCAGCTTCTTCCCGGGACTCTCAACGGGCGAGCAGTACTTC. V and J are TRBV27 and TRBJ2-7; D is perhaps TRBD2 (6 bases). Germline V CDR1 and CDR2: MNHEY, SMNVEV (reference sequence). V lost 6 bases to trimming and J lost 6 bases, with 24 bases between them. The CDR3 covers 16 residues.

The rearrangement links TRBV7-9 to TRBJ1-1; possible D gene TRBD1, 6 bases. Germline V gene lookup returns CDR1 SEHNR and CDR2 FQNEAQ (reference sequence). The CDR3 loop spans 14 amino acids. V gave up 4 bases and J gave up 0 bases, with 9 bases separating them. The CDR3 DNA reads TGTGCCAGCAGCTGGACAGACTTGAACACTGAAGCTTTCTTT. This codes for CASSWTDLNTEAFF.

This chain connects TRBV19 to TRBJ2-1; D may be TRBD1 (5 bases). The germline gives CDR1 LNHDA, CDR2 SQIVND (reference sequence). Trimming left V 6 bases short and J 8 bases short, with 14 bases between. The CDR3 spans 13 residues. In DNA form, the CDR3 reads TGTGCCAGTAGCAGAGACAGCATCTATGAGCAGTTCTTC. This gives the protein CASSRDSIYEQFF.

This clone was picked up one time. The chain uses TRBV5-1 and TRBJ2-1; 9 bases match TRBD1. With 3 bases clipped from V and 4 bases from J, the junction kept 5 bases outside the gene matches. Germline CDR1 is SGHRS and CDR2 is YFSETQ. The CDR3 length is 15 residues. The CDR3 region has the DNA TGCGCCAGCAGCTCTGGACAGGGGAAATACAATGAGCAGTTCTTC. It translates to CASSSGQGKYNEQFF.

The chain's CDR3 is CSITGEPSYEQYF. CDR3 DNA: TGCAGCATAACAGGGGAGCCCTCCTACGAGCAGTACTTC. V and J are TRBV29-1 and TRBJ2-7; 7 bases match TRBD1. V was pared by 8 bases and J by 0 bases, with 7 bases of the junction left unmatched. The germline V gene has CDR1 SQVTM and CDR2 ANQGSEA. The CDR3 is made up of 13 amino acids.

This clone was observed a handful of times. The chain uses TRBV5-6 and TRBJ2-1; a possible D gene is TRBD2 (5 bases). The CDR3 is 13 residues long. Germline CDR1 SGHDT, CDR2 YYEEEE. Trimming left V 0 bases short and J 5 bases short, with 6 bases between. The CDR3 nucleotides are TGTGCCAGCAGCTTGGGACTAAACAATGAGCAGTTCTTC. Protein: CASSLGLNNEQFF.

In nucleotides, the CDR3 is TGTGCCAGCTCACCAGAAAGGTTTGAGACCCAGTACTTC. It translates to CASSPERFETQYF. The chain recombines TRBV18 with TRBJ2-5; no clear D. Trimming pared 2 bases from V and 5 bases from J, leaving 9 bases between. Germline CDR1 reads KGHSH; CDR2 reads LQKENI. The CDR3 contains 13 residues.

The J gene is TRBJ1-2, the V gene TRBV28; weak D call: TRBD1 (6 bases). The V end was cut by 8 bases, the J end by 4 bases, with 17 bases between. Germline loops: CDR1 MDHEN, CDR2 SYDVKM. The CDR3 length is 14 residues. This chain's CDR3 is CASLLPGGSYGYTF. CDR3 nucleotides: TGTGCCAGCTTACTACCGGGGGGCAGCTATGGCTACACCTTC.

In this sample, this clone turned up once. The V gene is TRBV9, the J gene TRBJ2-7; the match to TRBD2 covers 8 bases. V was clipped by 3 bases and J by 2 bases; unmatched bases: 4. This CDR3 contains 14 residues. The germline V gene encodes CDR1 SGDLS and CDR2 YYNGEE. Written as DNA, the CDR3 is TGTGCCAGCAGCGGGGAAGCGGGAGCCTACGAGCAGTACTTC. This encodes CASSGEAGAYEQYF.

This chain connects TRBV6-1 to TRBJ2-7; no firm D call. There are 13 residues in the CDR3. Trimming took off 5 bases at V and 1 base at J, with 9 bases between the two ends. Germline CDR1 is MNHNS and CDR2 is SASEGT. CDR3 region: CASSFTESYEQYF. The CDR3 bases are TGTGCCAGCAGTTTCACAGAGTCCTACGAGCAGTACTTC.

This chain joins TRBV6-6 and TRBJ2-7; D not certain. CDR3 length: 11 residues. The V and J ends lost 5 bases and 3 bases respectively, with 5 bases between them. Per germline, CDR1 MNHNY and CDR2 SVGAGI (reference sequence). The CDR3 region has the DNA TGTGCCAGCAGTCAGAGCTACGAGCAGTACTTC. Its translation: CASSQSYEQYF.

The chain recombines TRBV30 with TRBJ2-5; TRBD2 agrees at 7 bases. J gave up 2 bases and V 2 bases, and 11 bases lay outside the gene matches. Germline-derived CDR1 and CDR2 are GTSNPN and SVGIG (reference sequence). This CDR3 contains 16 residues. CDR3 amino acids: CAWSPPRGGDQETQYF. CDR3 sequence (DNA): TGTGCCTGGAGTCCCCCCCGTGGGGGGGATCAAGAGACCCAGTACTTC.

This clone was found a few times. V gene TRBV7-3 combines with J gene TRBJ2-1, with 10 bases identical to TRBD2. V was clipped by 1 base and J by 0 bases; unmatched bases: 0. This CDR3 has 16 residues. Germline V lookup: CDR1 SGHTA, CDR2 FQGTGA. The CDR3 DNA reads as TGTGCCAGCAGCTTAAGACTAGCGGGCTCCTACAATGAGCAGTTCTTC. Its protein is CASSLRLAGSYNEQFF.

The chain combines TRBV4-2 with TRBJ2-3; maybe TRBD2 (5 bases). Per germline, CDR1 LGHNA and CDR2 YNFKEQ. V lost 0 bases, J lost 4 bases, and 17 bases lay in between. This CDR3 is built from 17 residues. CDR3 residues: CASSQDIGGLRADTQYF. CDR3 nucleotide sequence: TGTGCCAGCAGCCAAGATATCGGCGGGTTAAGGGCAGATACGCAGTATTTT.

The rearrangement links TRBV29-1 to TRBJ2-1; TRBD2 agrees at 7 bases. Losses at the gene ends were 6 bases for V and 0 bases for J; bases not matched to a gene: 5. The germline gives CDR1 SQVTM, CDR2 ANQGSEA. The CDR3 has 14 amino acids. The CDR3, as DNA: TGCAGCGTCCTACTAGCGAGCTCCTACAATGAGCAGTTCTTC. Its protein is CSVLLASSYNEQFF.

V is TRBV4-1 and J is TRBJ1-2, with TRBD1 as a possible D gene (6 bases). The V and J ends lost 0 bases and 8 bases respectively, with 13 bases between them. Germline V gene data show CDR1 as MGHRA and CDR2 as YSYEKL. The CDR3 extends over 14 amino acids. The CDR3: CASSQEARRGGYTF. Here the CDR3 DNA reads TGCGCCAGCAGCCAAGAGGCCCGGAGGGGGGGCTACACCTTC.

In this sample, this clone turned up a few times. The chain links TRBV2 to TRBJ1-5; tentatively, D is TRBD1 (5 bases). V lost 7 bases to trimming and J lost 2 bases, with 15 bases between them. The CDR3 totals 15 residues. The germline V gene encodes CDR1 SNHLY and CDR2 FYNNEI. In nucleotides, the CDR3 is TGTGCCAGCACCCCTGGGGCGGGGCGCAATCAGCCCCAGCATTTT. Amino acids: CASTPGAGRNQPQHF.

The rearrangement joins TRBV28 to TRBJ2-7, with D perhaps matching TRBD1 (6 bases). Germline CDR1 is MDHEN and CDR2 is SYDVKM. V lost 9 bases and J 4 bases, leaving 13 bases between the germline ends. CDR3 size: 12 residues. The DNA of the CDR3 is TGTGCCAGTGGCCAGGGGTCGTACGAGCAGTACTTC. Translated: CASGQGSYEQYF.

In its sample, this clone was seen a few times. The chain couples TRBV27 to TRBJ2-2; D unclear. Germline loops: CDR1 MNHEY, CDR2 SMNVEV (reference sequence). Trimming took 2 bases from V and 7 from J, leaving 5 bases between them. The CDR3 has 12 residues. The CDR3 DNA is TGTGCCAGCAGTTTAGTAGACGGGGAGCTGTTTTTT. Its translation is CASSLVDGELFF.

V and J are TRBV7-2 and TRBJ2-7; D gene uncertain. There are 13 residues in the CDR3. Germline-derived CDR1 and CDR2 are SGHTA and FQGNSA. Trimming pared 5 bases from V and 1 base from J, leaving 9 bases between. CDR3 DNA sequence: TGTGCCAGCAGCGTGACTGGATCCTACGAGCAGTACTTC. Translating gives CASSVTGSYEQYF.